The subject of this entry is one T cell receptor (beta chain). The antigen remains unidentified. The CDR3 is made up of 13 amino acids. V shed 3 bases and J shed 4 bases, with 6 bases lying between them. The germline V gene encodes CDR1 LNHDA and CDR2 SQIVND (reference sequence). The data originate from a study of T-cell memory formation after mild COVID-19. Across the study: Clusters of TCRs were largely donor specific. Whole-study findings and limits: CD4/CD8 balance held among clones contracting day 15 to 85, and later expanders leaned CD4+. Pre-infection memory held some responding clones, suggesting pre-existing cross-reactive T cells responded.

Using its own MiXCR run on the 5' RACE reads, TCRdb lists one record per CDR3 protein. The data contain under 450,000 distinct CDR3 sequences, 20% to 25% of them singletons. Sequencing was performed on PBMCs or a T cell subset sorted from them (not recorded which). The J gene is TRBJ2-2, the V gene TRBV19, with D hard to call. This receptor was identified in a man aged 18 to 29 who had mild COVID-19 (a few samples of this study predate the infection). Cell type and time point are not known. The CDR3 DNA sequence: TGTGCCAGTAGTATCGGAAGCACCGGGGAGCTGTTTTTT. It encodes CASSIGSTGELFF.